The clone carrying this TCR beta chain counts as medium-sized. Its antigen is not identified. This sample was included in a study of tumor-infiltrating lymphocytes in primary liver carcinoma. Study-wide context: Tumors measured about 4 to 11 cm and were stage T1-T3 N0M0. There were roughly 3.5 to 7.5 million productive TCRbeta reads per sample, a yield similar across tissue types.

Overall study findings and caveats: Researchers found tumor-adjacent and tumor-blood pairs overlapped less than tumor region pairs.

The researchers produced TCR beta cDNA from about 510 ng total RNA with a constant-region primer. A slightly modified ARM-PCR protocol with three nested multiplex PCR rounds produced these TCR beta libraries. TCRdb re-analysed the multiplex PCR reads in MiXCR, keeping a single row per CDR3 protein. The sample consists of tens of thousands of distinct CDR3 sequences, 55% to 75% of them appearing once. Each 20-30 mg portion of unsorted bulk tissue served as the source for co-extraction of RNA and DNA. Five separate regions of each tumor underwent sampling. The origin of this receptor is a man in his forties or fifties with primary liver carcinoma and hepatitis B virus infection. Material: liver tumor tissue from sampling region 2. Described subset: tumor region T2, inferior pole.

The CDR3 here is CASNPSGSGTDTQYF. The CDR3 DNA follows: TGTGCCAGCAACCCTAGCGGGTCTGGCACAGATACGCAGTATTTT. The chain couples TRBV6-5 to TRBJ2-3; 8 bases agree with TRBD2. Germline-derived CDR1 and CDR2 are MNHEY and SVGAGI. The CDR3 extends over 15 amino acids. Trimming cost V 7 bases and J 1 base; bases outside gene matches: 7.